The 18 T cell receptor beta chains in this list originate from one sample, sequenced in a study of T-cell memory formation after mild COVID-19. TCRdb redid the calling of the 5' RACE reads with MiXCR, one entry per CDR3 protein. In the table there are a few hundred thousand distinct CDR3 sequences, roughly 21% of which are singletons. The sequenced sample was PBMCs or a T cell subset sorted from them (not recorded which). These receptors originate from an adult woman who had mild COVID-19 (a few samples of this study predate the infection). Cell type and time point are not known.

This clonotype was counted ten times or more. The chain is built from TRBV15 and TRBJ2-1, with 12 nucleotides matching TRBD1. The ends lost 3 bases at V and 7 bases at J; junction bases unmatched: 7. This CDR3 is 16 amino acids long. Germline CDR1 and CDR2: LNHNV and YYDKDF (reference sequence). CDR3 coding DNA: TGTGCCACCAGCAGTGTCGGGACAGGGGGCCTAAATGAGCAGTTCTTC. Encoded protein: CATSSVGTGGLNEQFF.

The DNA of the CDR3 is TGTGCCACCAGTGAGACCGTAACTGAGCAGTTCTTC. Protein sequence: CATSETVTEQFF. The V gene is TRBV24-1, the J gene TRBJ2-1; D gene uncertain. CDR1 and CDR2 from the germline V gene are KGHDR and SFDVKD. CDR3 size: 12 residues. V gave up 4 bases and J gave up 9 bases, with 9 bases separating them.

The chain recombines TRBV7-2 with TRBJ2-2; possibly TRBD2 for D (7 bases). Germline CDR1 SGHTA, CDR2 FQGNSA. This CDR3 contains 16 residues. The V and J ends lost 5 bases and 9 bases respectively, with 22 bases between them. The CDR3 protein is CASSLPTRPGGRELFF. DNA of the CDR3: TGTGCCAGCAGCCTCCCCACCCGACCCGGGGGGCGGGAGCTGTTTTTT.

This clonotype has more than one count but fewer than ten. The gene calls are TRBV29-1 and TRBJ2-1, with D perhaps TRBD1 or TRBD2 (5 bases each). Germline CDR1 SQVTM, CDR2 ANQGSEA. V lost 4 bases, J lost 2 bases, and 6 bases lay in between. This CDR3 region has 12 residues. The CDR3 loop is CSVGGTYNEQFF. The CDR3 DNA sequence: TGCAGCGTTGGGGGGACCTACAATGAGCAGTTCTTC.

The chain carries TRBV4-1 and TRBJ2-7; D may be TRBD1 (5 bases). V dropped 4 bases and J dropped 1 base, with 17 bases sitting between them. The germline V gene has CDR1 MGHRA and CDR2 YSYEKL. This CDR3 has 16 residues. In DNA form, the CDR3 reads TGCGCCAGCAGCCCGGCAGGGCAGGGTTTATCCTACGAGCAGTACTTC. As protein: CASSPAGQGLSYEQYF.

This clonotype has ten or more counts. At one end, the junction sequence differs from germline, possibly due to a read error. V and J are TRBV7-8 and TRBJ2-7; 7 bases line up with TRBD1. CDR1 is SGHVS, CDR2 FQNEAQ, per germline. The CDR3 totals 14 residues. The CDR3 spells CASSLRQGSYEQYF. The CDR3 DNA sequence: TGCGCCAGCAGCCTACGACAGGGAAGCTACGAGCAGTACTTC.

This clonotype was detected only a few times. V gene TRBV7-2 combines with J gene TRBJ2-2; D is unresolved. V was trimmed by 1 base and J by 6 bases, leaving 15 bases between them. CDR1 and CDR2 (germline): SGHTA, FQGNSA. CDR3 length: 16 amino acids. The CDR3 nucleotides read TGTGCCAGCAGCTTAGTATTGCTCGGTGGACCCGGGGAGCTGTTTTTT. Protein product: CASSLVLLGGPGELFF.

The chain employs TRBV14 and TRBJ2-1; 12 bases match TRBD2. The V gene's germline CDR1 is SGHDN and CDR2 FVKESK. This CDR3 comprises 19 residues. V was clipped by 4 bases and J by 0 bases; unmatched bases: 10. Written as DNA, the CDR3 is TGTGCCAGCAGCCTCCTAGGACTAGCGGGATTTAGCTCCTACAATGAGCAGTTCTTC. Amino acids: CASSLLGLAGFSSYNEQFF.

The CDR3 region has the DNA TGTGCCATCAGTGAGTCAGGGGTCGTAGATACGCAGTATTTT. It translates to CAISESGVVDTQYF. The chain combines TRBV10-3 with TRBJ2-3; tentatively, D is TRBD1 (5 bases). CDR3 length: 14 residues. The V end lost 0 bases, the J end lost 5 bases, and 9 bases lay between the germline ends. Germline assignment: CDR1 ENHRY and CDR2 SYGVKD.

The CDR3 here is CAVPGTSDSPLHF. In nucleotides, the CDR3 is TGTGCCGTCCCAGGGACTTCGGATTCACCCCTCCACTTT. The chain is built from TRBV7-9 and TRBJ1-6; D possibly corresponds to TRBD1 (5 bases). CDR1 and CDR2 (germline): SEHNR, FQNEAQ (reference sequence). Trimming took 11 bases from V and 8 from J, leaving 16 bases between them. This CDR3 has 13 residues.

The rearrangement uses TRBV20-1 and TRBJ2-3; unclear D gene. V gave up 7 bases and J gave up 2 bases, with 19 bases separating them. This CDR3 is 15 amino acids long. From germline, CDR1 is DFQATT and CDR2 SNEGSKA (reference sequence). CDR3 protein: CSVPPRPFHTDTQYF. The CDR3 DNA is TGCAGTGTCCCACCGCGCCCGTTCCACACAGATACGCAGTATTTT.

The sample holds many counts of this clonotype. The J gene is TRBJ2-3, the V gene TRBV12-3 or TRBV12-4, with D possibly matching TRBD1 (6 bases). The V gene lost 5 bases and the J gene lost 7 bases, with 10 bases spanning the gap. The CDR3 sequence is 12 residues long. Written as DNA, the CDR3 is TGTGCCAGCAGTAGGACAGACTATACGCAGTATTTT. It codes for CASSRTDYTQYF.

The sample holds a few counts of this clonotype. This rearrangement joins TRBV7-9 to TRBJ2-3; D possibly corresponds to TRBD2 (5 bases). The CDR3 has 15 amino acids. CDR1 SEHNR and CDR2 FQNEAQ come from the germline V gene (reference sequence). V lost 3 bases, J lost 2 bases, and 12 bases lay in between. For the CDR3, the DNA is TGTGCCAGCAGCTTTGGAACGGGGAACACAGATACGCAGTATTTT. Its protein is CASSFGTGNTDTQYF.

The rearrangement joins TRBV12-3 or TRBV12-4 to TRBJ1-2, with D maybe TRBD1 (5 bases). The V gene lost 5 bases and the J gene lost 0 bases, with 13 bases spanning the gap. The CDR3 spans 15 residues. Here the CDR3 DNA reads TGTGCCAGCAGTCTGGGGCAGGGATCTAACTATGGCTACACCTTC. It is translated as CASSLGQGSNYGYTF.

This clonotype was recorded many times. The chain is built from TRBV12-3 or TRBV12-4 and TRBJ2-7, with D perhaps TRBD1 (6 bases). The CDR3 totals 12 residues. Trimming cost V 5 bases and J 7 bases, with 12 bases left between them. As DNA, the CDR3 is TGTGCCAGCAGTCCAGGGGCAGGGGAGCAGTACTTC. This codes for CASSPGAGEQYF.

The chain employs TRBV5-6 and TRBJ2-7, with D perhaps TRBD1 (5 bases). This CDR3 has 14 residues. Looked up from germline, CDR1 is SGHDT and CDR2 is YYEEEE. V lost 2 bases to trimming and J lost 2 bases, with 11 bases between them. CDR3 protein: CASSLAGSTYEQYF. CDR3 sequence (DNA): TGTGCCAGCAGCTTAGCAGGGTCAACCTACGAGCAGTACTTC.

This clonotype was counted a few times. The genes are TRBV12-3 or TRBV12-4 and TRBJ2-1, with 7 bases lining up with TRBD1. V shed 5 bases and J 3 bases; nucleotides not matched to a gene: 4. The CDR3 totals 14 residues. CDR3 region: CASSLQGLYNEQFF. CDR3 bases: TGTGCCAGCAGTCTACAGGGGCTCTACAATGAGCAGTTCTTC.

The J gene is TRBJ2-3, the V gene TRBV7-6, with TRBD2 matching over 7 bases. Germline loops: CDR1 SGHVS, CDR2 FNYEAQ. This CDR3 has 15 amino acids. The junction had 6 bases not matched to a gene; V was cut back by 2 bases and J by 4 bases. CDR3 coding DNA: TGTGCCAGCAGCTTAACCCGAGGGAGGGCAGATACGCAGTATTTT. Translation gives CASSLTRGRADTQYF.